Presented here are 16 T cell receptor beta chains from one specimen sequenced in a study of OX40 agonist ivuxolimab in advanced cancers. The assay was immunoSEQ multiplex PCR, and TCRdb's table has in-frame clones only and misses some. This sample yields about 100,000 clones, of which about 87% are seen a single time; around 1.5% belongs to the top ten. The sequences come from CD4+ or CD8+ T cells sorted from blood, collected in a trial of the OX40 agonist ivuxolimab. Receptors originate from an adult with an advanced solid tumor such as melanoma, head and neck, liver or kidney cancer.

The chain combines TRBV27 with TRBJ1-5, with D tentatively TRBD1 (6 bases). Germline loops: CDR1 MNHEY, CDR2 SMNVEV (reference sequence). Trimming left V 6 bases short and J 6 bases short, with 9 bases between. There are 12 residues in the CDR3. CDR3: CASRQGSQPQHF. As DNA, the CDR3 is TGTGCCAGCAGACAGGGTAGTCAGCCCCAGCATTTT.

In its sample, this clone was seen once. The chain links TRBV30 to TRBJ2-1; 13 nucleotides align to TRBD2. The CDR3 spans 16 residues. The junction had 4 bases not matched to a gene; V was cut back by 2 bases and J by 3 bases. Looked up from germline, CDR1 is GTSNPN and CDR2 is SVGIG (reference sequence). DNA for the CDR3: TGTGCCTGGAGTTCCGGACTAGCGGGGGTCTACAATGAGCAGTTCTTC. Encoded protein: CAWSSGLAGVYNEQFF.

The chain carries TRBV2 and TRBJ1-1, with D tentatively TRBD1 (6 bases). Trimming took 6 bases from V and 0 from J, leaving 14 bases between them. CDR3 length: 15 amino acids. Germline lookup yields CDR1 SNHLY and CDR2 FYNNEI. The CDR3 DNA follows: TGTGCCAGCAGACAGGGTCGGGCTATGAACACTGAAGCTTTCTTT. Translation gives CASRQGRAMNTEAFF.

This chain uses TRBV18 with TRBJ1-5; tentatively, D is TRBD1 (5 bases). CDR3 size: 14 residues. Per germline, CDR1 KGHSH and CDR2 LQKENI. V lost 3 bases and J lost 4, with 10 bases in between. The CDR3 spells CASSPGGSNQPQHF. CDR3 sequence (DNA): TGTGCCAGCTCACCCGGGGGTTCTAATCAGCCCCAGCATTTT.

V is TRBV25-1 and J is TRBJ2-1, with 9 bases fitting TRBD2. The V gene end was trimmed by 6 bases and the J gene end by 8 bases; junction bases not matched to a gene: 8. CDR1 MGHDK and CDR2 SYGVNS come from the germline V gene. This CDR3 has 14 amino acids. The CDR3, as DNA: TGTGCCAGCAGCGAGGCTAGCGGGACGGATGAGCAGTTCTTC. Amino acids: CASSEASGTDEQFF.

This clone has more than one count but fewer than ten. V is TRBV7-2 and J is TRBJ2-5, with 16 bases aligning to TRBD2. The germline CDR1 and CDR2 sequences are SGHTA and FQGNSA. V lost 0 bases to trimming and J lost 2 bases; unmatched junction nucleotides: 3. The CDR3 contains 18 residues. This CDR3 reads CASSLAGLAGGGQETQYF. CDR3 in DNA: TGTGCCAGCAGCTTAGCGGGACTAGCGGGAGGGGGGCAAGAGACCCAGTACTTC.

The chain carries TRBV9 and TRBJ1-1; no reliable D call. CDR3 length: 13 amino acids. The germline gives CDR1 SGDLS, CDR2 YYNGEE. Trimming took off 4 bases at V and 3 bases at J, with 10 bases between the two ends. The CDR3 is CASSFTLDTEAFF. The CDR3 DNA sequence: TGTGCCAGCAGCTTCACACTGGACACTGAAGCTTTCTTT.

J is TRBJ1-2 and V is TRBV7-2; D gene unclear. Germline CDR1 and CDR2: SGHTA and FQGNSA. V was cut by 0 bases and J by 4 bases, with 15 bases left in between. The CDR3 is 16 amino acids. The chain's CDR3 is CASSLAWGGSIYGYTF. CDR3 DNA: TGTGCCAGCAGCTTAGCCTGGGGAGGGAGCATCTATGGCTACACCTTC.

V is TRBV11-3 and J is TRBJ2-5, with D maybe TRBD1 (5 bases). Deletions cut 5 bases from V and 4 bases from J, with 17 bases between. Germline V CDR1 and CDR2: SGHNT, YENEEA. This CDR3 has 15 amino acids. CDR3 sequence: CASSPPGQGRETQYF. The CDR3 DNA is TGTGCCAGCAGCCCCCCCGGGCAGGGCAGAGAGACCCAGTACTTC.

The chain uses TRBV19 and TRBJ1-2, with TRBD1 identical over 9 bases. Germline assignment: CDR1 LNHDA and CDR2 SQIVND (reference sequence). The junction had 9 bases not matched to a gene; V was cut back by 9 bases and J by 1 base. The CDR3 contains 15 residues. This CDR3 reads CASRLTGGGNYGYTF. CDR3 sequence (DNA): TGTGCCAGCAGACTGACAGGGGGAGGTAACTATGGCTACACCTTC.

The CDR3 region has the DNA TGTGCCAGCAGTGACTCACGGGGGCAGGGGAGCAATCAGCCCCAGCATTTT. Translation gives CASSDSRGQGSNQPQHF. The V gene is TRBV6-4, the J gene TRBJ1-5; D might be TRBD1 (6 bases). This CDR3 comprises 17 residues. Trimming took off 0 bases at V and 1 base at J, with 13 bases between the two ends. From germline, CDR1 is MRHNA and CDR2 SNTAGT.

V and J are TRBV19 and TRBJ2-1; D remains unclear. Germline V gene sequence: CDR1 LNHDA, CDR2 SQIVND (reference sequence). Trimming took off 6 bases at V and 7 bases at J, with 16 bases between the two ends. The CDR3 length is 14 residues. In DNA form, the CDR3 reads TGTGCCAGTAGGGAAGCGTACGAGTGGAATGAGCAGTTCTTC. It codes for CASREAYEWNEQFF.

The CDR3 DNA follows: TGTGCCAGCAGCCCCCTGGCTAGCGCCACCTACGAGCAGTACTTC. This codes for CASSPLASATYEQYF. This chain connects TRBV7-2 to TRBJ2-7; a possible D gene is TRBD2 (6 bases). Germline CDR1 is SGHTA and CDR2 is FQGNSA. V shed 5 bases and J shed 2 bases, with 16 bases lying between them. There are 15 residues in the CDR3.

The chain employs TRBV10-2 and TRBJ2-7; TRBD2 aligns across 7 bases. CDR1 and CDR2 (germline): WSHSY, SAAADI. Losses at the gene ends were 11 bases for V and 6 bases for J; bases not matched to a gene: 13. The CDR3 sequence is 13 residues long. Here the CDR3 DNA reads TGCGCCGCTGGCGGAACTAGCGTTGGCGAGCAGTACTTC. It encodes CAAGGTSVGEQYF.

The gene calls are TRBV9 and TRBJ2-7; D remains unclear. The CDR3 sequence is 14 residues long. The germline V and J ends were trimmed by 3 bases and 5 bases, with 15 bases remaining between them. Germline V lookup: CDR1 SGDLS, CDR2 YYNGEE. CDR3 region: CASSGGGIRNEQYF. The CDR3 DNA reads TGTGCCAGCAGCGGCGGTGGGATCCGGAACGAGCAGTACTTC.

The chain carries TRBV6-5 and TRBJ2-2, with a possible D match to TRBD1 (6 bases). V lost 10 bases to trimming and J lost 5 bases, with 14 bases between them. The CDR3 loop spans 13 amino acids. From germline, CDR1 is MNHEY and CDR2 SVGAGI. The CDR3 DNA sequence: TGTGCCATCAAGACAGGCGGGACCGGGGAGCTGTTTTTT. Its protein is CAIKTGGTGELFF.